The 28 T cell receptor beta chains below come from one sample, sequenced in a study of T-cell reconstitution after alpha-beta-depleted transplantation in children. This sample's TCRbeta library carried unique molecular identifier barcodes. TCRdb processed the PCR reads anew with MiXCR; each CDR3 protein has one entry. Among approximately 980,000 distinct CDR3 sequences listed, 25% to 30% were seen once. This material consisted of PBMCs, mostly from graft donor cells, taken 360 days after TCRalphabeta/CD19-depleted stem cell transplant. The receptors originated from a boy under two years old who had a stem cell transplant for SCID, so the T cells may come from the graft donor.

V is TRBV20-1 and J is TRBJ2-5, with 7 bases aligning to TRBD2. The CDR3 has 13 residues. The junction had 5 bases not matched to a gene; V was cut back by 5 bases and J by 2 bases. Germline V gene data show CDR1 as DFQATT and CDR2 as SNEGSKA (reference sequence). The CDR3 bases are TGCAGTGCTCCCCGGGACTATCAAGAGACCCAGTACTTC. It yields the protein CSAPRDYQETQYF.

This clonotype was counted between two and nine times. The CDR3 spells CASSFSHAQETQYF. CDR3 sequence (DNA): TGTGCCAGCAGTTTCTCGCATGCACAAGAGACCCAGTACTTC. The gene calls are TRBV28 and TRBJ2-5; D uncertain. This CDR3 region has 14 residues. CDR1 MDHEN and CDR2 SYDVKM come from the germline V gene. Between the trimmed V and J ends, which lost 3 bases and 2 bases, there was a span of 10 bases.

The chain couples TRBV6-1 to TRBJ2-2; TRBD2 aligns across 7 bases. This CDR3 region has 14 residues. The ends lost 8 bases at V and 6 bases at J; junction bases unmatched: 9. CDR1 and CDR2 (germline): MNHNS, SASEGT. The CDR3 here is CASSWTRSPGELFF. The DNA of the CDR3 is TGTGCCAGCTCTTGGACTAGGTCCCCCGGGGAGCTGTTTTTT.

The genes are TRBV9 and TRBJ2-1, with 8 bases identical to TRBD1. The CDR3 runs to 15 residues. The J segment lost 2 bases and the V segment lost 5 bases, leaving 6 bases of the junction unmatched. CDR1 and CDR2 from the germline V gene are SGDLS and YYNGEE. CDR3 in amino acids: CASRLPGQAYNEQFF. DNA for the CDR3: TGTGCCAGCAGGTTACCGGGACAGGCCTACAATGAGCAGTTCTTC.

This clonotype has more than one count but fewer than ten. V and J are TRBV20-1 and TRBJ1-5; D is ambiguous. V was pared by 3 bases and J by 1 base, with 7 bases between. This CDR3 contains 13 residues. CDR1 is DFQATT and CDR2 is SNEGSKA in the germline V gene (reference sequence). Written as DNA, the CDR3 is TGCAGTGCTAGGGCTGAGAGCAATCAGCCCCAGCATTTT. This codes for CSARAESNQPQHF.

This clonotype was picked up a small number of times. V gene TRBV5-1 combines with J gene TRBJ2-1, with a tentative D call TRBD2 (7 bases). The ends were cut back, 4 bases at V and 8 bases at J, with 16 bases in the middle. The CDR3 has 14 residues. From germline, CDR1 is SGHRS and CDR2 YFSETQ. The chain's CDR3 is CASSPLGGRDEQFF. The CDR3 DNA reads TGCGCCAGCAGCCCCCTCGGGGGGCGAGATGAGCAGTTCTTC. Full variable domain (remainder filled in from reference TRBV5-1 and TRBJ2-1): KAGVTQTPRYLIKTRGQQVTLSCSPISGHRSVSWYQQTPGQGLQFLFEYFSETQRNKGNFPGRFSGRQFSNSRSEMNVSTLELGDSALYLCASSPLGGRDEQFFGPGTRLTVL.

This clonotype has a handful of counts. The rearrangement uses TRBV20-1 and TRBJ1-1, with a possible D match to TRBD1 (5 bases). V was cut by 3 bases and J by 2 bases, with 10 bases left in between. The CDR3 is 13 amino acids. Germline assignment: CDR1 DFQATT and CDR2 SNEGSKA (reference sequence). The CDR3, as DNA: TGCAGTGCTAGGTCCAGGGCAAACACTGAAGCTTTCTTT. This gives the protein CSARSRANTEAFF.

The rearrangement links TRBV20-1 to TRBJ1-1; 9 bases map to TRBD1. There are 15 residues in the CDR3. The ends lost 0 bases at V and 7 bases at J; junction bases unmatched: 9. In germline, CDR1 is DFQATT, CDR2 SNEGSKA (reference sequence). CDR3 sequence: CSARDQGTGNGEAFF. The CDR3 region has the DNA TGCAGTGCTAGAGATCAAGGGACAGGGAATGGTGAAGCTTTCTTT.

The genes are TRBV25-1 and TRBJ2-3; no reliable D call. CDR1 and CDR2 from the germline V gene are MGHDK and SYGVNS. The CDR3 has 12 amino acids. Trimming stripped 2 bases from V and 3 bases from J, with 3 bases between. In DNA form, the CDR3 reads TGTGCCAGCAGTGAAAGAACAGATACGCAGTATTTT. Translation gives CASSERTDTQYF.

This clonotype was observed at least ten times. The J gene is TRBJ2-1, the V gene TRBV3-1; D not resolved. This CDR3 is built from 13 residues. Germline V gives CDR1 LGHDT, CDR2 YNNKEL (reference sequence). Trimming cost V 1 base and J 9 bases, with 10 bases left between them. The CDR3, as DNA: TGTGCCAGCAGCCAAGGTCTCACGGGTGAGCAGTTCTTC. It yields the protein CASSQGLTGEQFF.

V usage is TRBV25-1 and J usage is TRBJ2-7, with 10 nucleotides matching TRBD1. Trimming cost V 5 bases and J 4 bases; bases outside gene matches: 8. Germline V gene sequence: CDR1 MGHDK, CDR2 SYGVNS. This CDR3 contains 15 residues. This chain's CDR3 is CASSIRDRGSYEQYF. The CDR3 DNA is TGTGCCAGCAGTATCCGGGACAGGGGATCATACGAGCAGTACTTC.

This clonotype occurred a few times. The gene calls are TRBV20-1 and TRBJ2-5; no definite D call. This CDR3 contains 14 residues. V lost 0 bases and J lost 7, with 15 bases in between. Germline CDR1 reads DFQATT; CDR2 reads SNEGSKA (reference sequence). The CDR3 DNA reads as TGCAGTGCTAGAGATTCGCCGTCTCGCGGGACCCAGTACTTC. It is translated as CSARDSPSRGTQYF.

The chain employs TRBV28 and TRBJ2-3, with D possibly being TRBD2 (5 bases). Deletions cut 3 bases from V and 7 bases from J, with 20 bases between. Germline V gene data show CDR1 as MDHEN and CDR2 as SYDVKM. The CDR3 loop spans 16 amino acids. The CDR3 reads CASSFGEPGLRNTQYF. CDR3 sequence (DNA): TGTGCCAGCAGTTTTGGTGAACCCGGACTTAGAAATACGCAGTATTTT. Full variable domain (rest looked up from reference TRBV28 and TRBJ2-3): DVKVTQSSRYLVKRTGEKVFLECVQDMDHENMFWYRQDPGLGLRLIYFSYDVKMKEKGDIPEGYSVSREKKERFSLILESASTNQTSMYLCASSFGEPGLRNTQYFGPGTRLTVL.

This clonotype was seen more than once but under ten times. This chain links TRBV4-1 with TRBJ2-3; 8 nucleotides match TRBD2. J lost 8 bases, V lost 4 bases, and 8 bases had no gene match. The germline CDR1 and CDR2 sequences are MGHRA and YSYEKL. The CDR3 totals 14 residues. The CDR3 nucleotides read TGCGCCAGCAGCCCAGCGGGGGACCGGGGTACGCAGTATTTT. It specifies CASSPAGDRGTQYF.

The rearrangement joins TRBV12-3 or TRBV12-4 to TRBJ1-5; D is unclear. V dropped 6 bases and J dropped 0 bases, with 12 bases sitting between them. There are 15 residues in the CDR3. The CDR3 bases are TGTGCCAGCAGGTCCATCAGTAGTAGCAATCAGCCCCAGCATTTT. It specifies CASRSISSSNQPQHF.

In this sample, this clonotype turned up many times. V usage is TRBV29-1 and J usage is TRBJ1-1; TRBD1 might be the D (6 bases). Trimming stripped 5 bases from V and 4 bases from J, with 14 bases between. CDR3 length equals 13 residues. The germline V gene has CDR1 SQVTM and CDR2 ANQGSEA. The CDR3 sequence is CSVLGGLVTEAFF. CDR3 DNA sequence: TGCAGCGTTTTAGGGGGTTTGGTCACTGAAGCTTTCTTT.

The chain joins TRBV11-2 to TRBJ2-7; 7 bases fit TRBD1. The length of the CDR3 is 15 residues. The V gene end was trimmed by 4 bases and the J gene end by 5 bases; junction bases not matched to a gene: 11. The germline V gene has CDR1 SGHAT and CDR2 FQNNGV. The CDR3 DNA sequence: TGTGCCAGCAGCTCCTCCCAGGACAGGTTCGACGAGCAGTACTTC. Protein sequence: CASSSSQDRFDEQYF.

The chain employs TRBV18 and TRBJ1-2, with no clear D. The CDR3 runs 15 residues. The V end lost 1 base, the J end lost 5 bases, and 14 bases lay between the germline ends. Germline CDR1 KGHSH, CDR2 LQKENI. Here the CDR3 DNA reads TGTGCCAGCTCACCACGGGAGCTCACCAGTTATGGCTACACCTTC. This sequence encodes CASSPRELTSYGYTF.

The J gene is TRBJ1-1, the V gene TRBV28, with unresolved D. CDR3 length: 10 amino acids. The V gene's germline CDR1 is MDHEN and CDR2 SYDVKM. The V gene lost 8 bases and the J gene lost 4 bases, with 5 bases spanning the gap. The CDR3 DNA follows: TGTGCCAGCCTGGGCACTGAAGCTTTCTTT. Its protein is CASLGTEAFF.

This clonotype showed up just a few times. V and J are TRBV7-8 and TRBJ1-1; D remains ambiguous. This CDR3 region has 11 residues. V was shortened by 8 bases and J by 5 bases, with 9 bases between the two germline ends. Germline loops: CDR1 SGHVS, CDR2 FQNEAQ. CDR3 in DNA: TGTGCCAGCGGCGGGAAGACTGAAGCTTTCTTT. This translates into CASGGKTEAFF. The full variable domain, rest sourced from reference TRBV7-8 and TRBJ1-1, is GAGVSQSPRYKVAKRGQDVALRCDPISGHVSLFWYQQALGQGPEFLTYFQNEAQLDKSGLPSDRFFAERPEGSVSTLKIQRTQQEDSAVYLCASGGKTEAFFGQGTRLTVV.

This clonotype was found a few times. CDR3 sequence: CAISMGHPNTEAFF. The CDR3 DNA sequence: TGTGCCATCAGCATGGGACATCCGAACACTGAAGCTTTCTTT. This sequence joins TRBV10-3 and TRBJ1-1; possibly TRBD1 for D (6 bases). Trimming removed 6 bases from V and 1 base from J, with 12 bases in between. The CDR3 extends over 14 amino acids. Germline loops: CDR1 ENHRY, CDR2 SYGVKD.

This clonotype has a handful of counts. This rearrangement joins TRBV5-1 to TRBJ2-1, with unresolved D. The CDR3 length is 15 residues. V was trimmed by 0 bases and J by 9 bases, leaving 16 bases between them. Germline V lookup: CDR1 SGHRS, CDR2 YFSETQ. CDR3 residues: CASSLGVFQSGEQFF. CDR3 DNA: TGCGCCAGCAGCTTGGGAGTTTTTCAGTCGGGTGAGCAGTTCTTC.

This clonotype was detected ten times or more. V usage is TRBV15 and J usage is TRBJ2-3; no firm D call. Trimming shortened V by 1 base and J by 1 base, and 9 bases separated the two germline ends. CDR1 and CDR2 from the germline V gene are LNHNV and YYDKDF (reference sequence). The CDR3 extends over 15 amino acids. CDR3 sequence: CATSRVPFGTDTQYF. CDR3 nucleotides: TGTGCCACCAGCAGAGTCCCCTTTGGCACAGATACGCAGTATTTT.

Only a few counts were recorded for this clonotype. V and J are TRBV28 and TRBJ2-2; no clear D. Germline CDR1 and CDR2: MDHEN and SYDVKM. This CDR3 spans 14 amino acids. V was shortened by 6 bases and J by 1 base, with 9 bases between the two germline ends. CDR3 residues: CASSLQLNTGELFF. In nucleotides, the CDR3 is TGTGCCAGCAGCCTGCAGTTGAACACCGGGGAGCTGTTTTTT. The full variable domain, rest sourced from reference TRBV28 and TRBJ2-2, is DVKVTQSSRYLVKRTGEKVFLECVQDMDHENMFWYRQDPGLGLRLIYFSYDVKMKEKGDIPEGYSVSREKKERFSLILESASTNQTSMYLCASSLQLNTGELFFGEGSRLTVL.

The chain has TRBV6-4 and TRBJ2-1; TRBD1 agrees at 8 bases. The junction had 1 base not matched to a gene; V was cut back by 0 bases and J by 3 bases. The CDR3 is 15 residues long. Germline V gene data show CDR1 as MRHNA and CDR2 as SNTAGT. CDR3 nucleotide sequence: TGTGCCAGCAGTGACTCCACAGGGGGCTACAATGAGCAGTTCTTC. Encoded protein: CASSDSTGGYNEQFF.

This clonotype was seen a handful of times. The rearrangement links TRBV12-3 or TRBV12-4 to TRBJ1-1; D is ambiguous. Trimming took 5 bases from V and 4 from J, leaving 14 bases between them. The CDR3 runs 14 residues. The CDR3 sequence: CASSPESVSTEAFF. DNA of the CDR3: TGTGCCAGCAGTCCGGAAAGCGTATCCACTGAAGCTTTCTTT.

This clonotype was counted only a few times. The rearrangement links TRBV27 to TRBJ1-6; 9 bases match TRBD1. After removal of 3 bases from V and 9 bases from J, the junction contained 3 bases not matched to a gene. The CDR3 is made up of 14 amino acids. Germline V gene lookup returns CDR1 MNHEY and CDR2 SMNVEV (reference sequence). This CDR3 is CASSLGQGLSPLHF. The CDR3 DNA follows: TGTGCCAGCAGTTTGGGACAGGGTCTTTCACCCCTCCACTTT.

The chain combines TRBV5-6 with TRBJ2-5; weak D call: TRBD2 (6 bases). The V end lost 4 bases, the J end lost 2 bases, and 18 bases lay between the germline ends. The CDR3 is made up of 16 amino acids. Germline V gene data show CDR1 as SGHDT and CDR2 as YYEEEE. In nucleotides, the CDR3 is TGTGCCAGCAGCCCAGCTTCGACCAGCGGGCAAGAGACCCAGTACTTC. This encodes CASSPASTSGQETQYF.